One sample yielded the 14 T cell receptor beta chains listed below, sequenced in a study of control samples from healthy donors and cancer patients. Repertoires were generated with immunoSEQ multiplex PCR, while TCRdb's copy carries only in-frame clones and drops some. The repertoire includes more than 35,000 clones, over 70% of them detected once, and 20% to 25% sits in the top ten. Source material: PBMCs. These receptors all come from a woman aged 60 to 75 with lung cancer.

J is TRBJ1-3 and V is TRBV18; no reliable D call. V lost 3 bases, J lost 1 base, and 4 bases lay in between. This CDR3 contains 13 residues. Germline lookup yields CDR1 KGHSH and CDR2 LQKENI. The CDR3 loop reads CASSPSSGNTIYF. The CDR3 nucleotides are TGTGCCAGCTCACCTAGTTCTGGAAACACCATATATTTT.

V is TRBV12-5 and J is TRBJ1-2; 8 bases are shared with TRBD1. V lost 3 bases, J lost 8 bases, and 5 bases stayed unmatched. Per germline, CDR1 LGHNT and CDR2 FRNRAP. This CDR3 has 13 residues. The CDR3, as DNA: TGTGCTAGTGGTTTCTACGGGACAGGAGGCTACACCTTC. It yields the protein CASGFYGTGGYTF. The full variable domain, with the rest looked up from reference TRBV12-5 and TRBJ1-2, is DARVTQTPRHKVTEMGQEVTMRCQPILGHNTVFWYRQTMMQGLELLAYFRNRAPLDDSGMPKDRFSAEMPDATLATLKIQPSEPRDSAVYFCASGFYGTGGYTFGSGTRLTVV.

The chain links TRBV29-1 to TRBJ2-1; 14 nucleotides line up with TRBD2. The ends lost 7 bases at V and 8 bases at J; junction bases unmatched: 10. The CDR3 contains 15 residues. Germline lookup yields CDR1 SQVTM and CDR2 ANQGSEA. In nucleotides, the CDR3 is TGCAGCGCGGAGGGACTAGCGGGAGTAGGGGATGAGCAGTTCTTC. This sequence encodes CSAEGLAGVGDEQFF.

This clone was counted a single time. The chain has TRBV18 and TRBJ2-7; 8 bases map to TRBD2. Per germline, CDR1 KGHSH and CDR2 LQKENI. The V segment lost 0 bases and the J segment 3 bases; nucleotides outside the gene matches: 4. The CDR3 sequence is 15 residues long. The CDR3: CASSPPSSGYYEQYF. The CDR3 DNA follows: TGTGCCAGCTCACCACCGTCTAGCGGGTACTACGAGCAGTACTTC.

This CDR3 reads CASSIRTSHRELFF. CDR3 nucleotide sequence: TGTGCCAGTAGTATCAGGACGTCGCACCGGGAGCTGTTTTTT. This chain uses TRBV19 with TRBJ2-2; D is unclear. The ends were cut back, 3 bases at V and 9 bases at J, with 14 bases in the middle. Germline V gene sequence: CDR1 LNHDA, CDR2 SQIVND (reference sequence). CDR3 length equals 14 residues.

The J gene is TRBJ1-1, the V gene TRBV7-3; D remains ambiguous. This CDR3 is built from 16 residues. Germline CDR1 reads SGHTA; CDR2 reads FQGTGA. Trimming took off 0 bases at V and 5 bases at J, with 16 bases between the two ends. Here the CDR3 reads CASSLTGGNTRTEAFF. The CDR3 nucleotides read TGTGCCAGCAGCTTAACGGGCGGGAACACACGAACTGAAGCTTTCTTT.

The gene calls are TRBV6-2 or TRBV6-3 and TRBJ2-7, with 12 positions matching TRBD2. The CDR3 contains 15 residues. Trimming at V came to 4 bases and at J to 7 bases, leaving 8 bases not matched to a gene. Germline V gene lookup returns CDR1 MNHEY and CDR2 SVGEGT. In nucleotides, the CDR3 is TGTGCCAGCAGTTCTGGACTAGCGGGGTCTGGGGAGCAGTACTTC. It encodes CASSSGLAGSGEQYF.

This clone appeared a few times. The CDR3 protein is CATSGRPNYGYTF. The CDR3, as DNA: TGTGCCACGTCAGGGCGCCCTAACTATGGCTACACCTTC. The rearrangement uses TRBV12-3 or TRBV12-4 and TRBJ1-2, with TRBD1 as a possible D gene (5 bases). The germline V and J ends were trimmed by 10 bases and 0 bases, with 12 bases remaining between them. This CDR3 spans 13 amino acids.

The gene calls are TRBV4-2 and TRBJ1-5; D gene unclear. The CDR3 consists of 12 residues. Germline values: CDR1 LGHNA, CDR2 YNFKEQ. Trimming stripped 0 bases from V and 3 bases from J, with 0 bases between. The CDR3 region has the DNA TGTGCCAGCAGCCAAGACAATCAGCCCCAGCATTTT. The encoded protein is CASSQDNQPQHF.

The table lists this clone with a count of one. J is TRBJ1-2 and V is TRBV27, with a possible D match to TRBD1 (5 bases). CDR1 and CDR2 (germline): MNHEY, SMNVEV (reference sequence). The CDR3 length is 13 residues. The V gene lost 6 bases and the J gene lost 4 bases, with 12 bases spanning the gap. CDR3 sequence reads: CASSLQASYGYTF. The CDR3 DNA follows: TGTGCCAGCAGCCTACAGGCCTCCTATGGCTACACCTTC.

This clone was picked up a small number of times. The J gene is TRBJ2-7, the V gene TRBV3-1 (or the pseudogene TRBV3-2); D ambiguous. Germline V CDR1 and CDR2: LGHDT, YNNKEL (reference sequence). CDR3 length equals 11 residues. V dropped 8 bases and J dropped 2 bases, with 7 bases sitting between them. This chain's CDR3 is CASGMAYEQYF. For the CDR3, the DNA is TGTGCCAGCGGGATGGCCTACGAGCAGTACTTC.

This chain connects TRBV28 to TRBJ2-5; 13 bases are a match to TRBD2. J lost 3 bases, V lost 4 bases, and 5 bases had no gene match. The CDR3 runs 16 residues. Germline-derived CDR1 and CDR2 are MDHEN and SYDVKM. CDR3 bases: TGTGCCAGCAGTTCACCAGGGACTAGCGGGAAAGAGACCCAGTACTTC. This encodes CASSSPGTSGKETQYF.

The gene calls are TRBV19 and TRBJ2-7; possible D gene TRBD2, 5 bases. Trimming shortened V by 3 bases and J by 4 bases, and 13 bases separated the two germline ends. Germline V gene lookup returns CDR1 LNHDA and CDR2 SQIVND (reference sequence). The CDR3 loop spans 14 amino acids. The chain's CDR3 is CASSIAFWEYEQYF. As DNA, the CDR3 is TGTGCCAGTAGTATTGCCTTCTGGGAGTACGAGCAGTACTTC. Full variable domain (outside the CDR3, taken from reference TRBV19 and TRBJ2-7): DGGITQSPKYLFRKEGQNVTLSCEQNLNHDAMYWYRQDPGQGLRLIYYSQIVNDFQKGDIAEGYSVSREKKESFPLTVTSAQKNPTAFYLCASSIAFWEYEQYFGPGTRLTVT.

CDR3 in amino acids: CASSLRGFGTEAFF. The CDR3 coding sequence is TGTGCCAGCAGCTTAAGGGGATTCGGCACTGAAGCTTTCTTT. This chain connects TRBV7-2 to TRBJ1-1; TRBD1 might be the D (5 bases). The germline V gene has CDR1 SGHTA and CDR2 FQGNSA. Trimming left V 2 bases short and J 4 bases short, with 11 bases between. The CDR3 loop spans 14 amino acids.